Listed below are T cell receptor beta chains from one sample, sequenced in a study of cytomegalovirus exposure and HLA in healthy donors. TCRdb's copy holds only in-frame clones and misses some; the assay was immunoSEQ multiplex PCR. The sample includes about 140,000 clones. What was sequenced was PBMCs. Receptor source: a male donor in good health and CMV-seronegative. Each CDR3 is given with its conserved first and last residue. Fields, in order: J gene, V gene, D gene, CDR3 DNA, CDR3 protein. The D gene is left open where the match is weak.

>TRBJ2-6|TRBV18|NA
TGTGCCAGCTCACCAAGCATACAGGTCTCTGGGGCCAACGTCCTGACTTTC
CASSPSIQVSGANVLTF
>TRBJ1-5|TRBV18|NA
TGTGCCAGCTCACCAGGAACAGGGAGTCAGCCCCAGCATTTT
CASSPGTGSQPQHF
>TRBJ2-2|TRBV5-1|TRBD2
TGCGCCAGCAGCTTGGAATTGGGACTAGCGGGAAGGGGTACCGGGGAGCTGTTTTTT
CASSLELGLAGRGTGELFF
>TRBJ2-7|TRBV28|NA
TGTGCCAGTCAATGGGGACTTCACTACGAGCAGTACTTC
CASQWGLHYEQYF
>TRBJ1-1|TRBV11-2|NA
TGTGCCAGCACCCCGGGGACTGAAGCTTTCTTT
CASTPGTEAFF
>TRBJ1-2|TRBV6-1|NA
TGTGCCAGCAGCGACGGAGCCCCGGGCTACACCTTC
CASSDGAPGYTF
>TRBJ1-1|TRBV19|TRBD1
TGTGCCAGTCGGGGGACAGGGATGAACACTGAAGCTTTCTTT
CASRGTGMNTEAFF
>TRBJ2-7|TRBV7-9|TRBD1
TGTGCCAGCAGCTTAGGGGGGACAGGGCGCTACGAGCAGTACTTC
CASSLGGTGRYEQYF
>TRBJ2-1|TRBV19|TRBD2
TGTGCCAGTAGTGTGCGCGGGACTAGCGGCAATGAGCAGTTCTTC
CASSVRGTSGNEQFF
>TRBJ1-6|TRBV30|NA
TGTGCCTGGAGTGTAGATCAAGTACAGGGAATTCAGGCCTATAATTCACCCCTCCACTTT
CAWSVDQVQGIQAYNSPLHF
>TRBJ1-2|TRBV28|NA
TGTGCCAGCAGTCGCCTGAACAATTTTGCTAACTATGGCTACACCTTC
CASSRLNNFANYGYTF
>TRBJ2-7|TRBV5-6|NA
TGTGCCAGCAGCTGGATGACTGCAATTACCCCCTACGAGCAGTACTTC
CASSWMTAITPYEQYF